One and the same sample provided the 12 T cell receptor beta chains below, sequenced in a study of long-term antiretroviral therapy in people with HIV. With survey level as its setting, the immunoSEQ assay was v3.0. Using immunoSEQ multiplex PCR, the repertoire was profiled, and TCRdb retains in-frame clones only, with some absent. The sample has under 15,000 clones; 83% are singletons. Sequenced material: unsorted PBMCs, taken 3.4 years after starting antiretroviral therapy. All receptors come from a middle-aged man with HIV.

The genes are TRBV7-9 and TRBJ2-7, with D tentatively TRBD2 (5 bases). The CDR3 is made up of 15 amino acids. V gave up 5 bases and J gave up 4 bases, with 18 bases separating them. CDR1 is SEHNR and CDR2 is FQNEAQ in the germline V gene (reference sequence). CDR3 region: CASSNTGILDYEQYF. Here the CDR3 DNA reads TGTGCCAGCAGCAACACCGGGATACTGGATTACGAGCAGTACTTC.

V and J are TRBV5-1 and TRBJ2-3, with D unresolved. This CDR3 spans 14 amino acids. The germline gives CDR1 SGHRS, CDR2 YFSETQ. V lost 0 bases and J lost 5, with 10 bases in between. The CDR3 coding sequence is TGCGCCAGCAGCTTGGGTGGAGTCATAGATACGCAGTATTTT. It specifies CASSLGGVIDTQYF.

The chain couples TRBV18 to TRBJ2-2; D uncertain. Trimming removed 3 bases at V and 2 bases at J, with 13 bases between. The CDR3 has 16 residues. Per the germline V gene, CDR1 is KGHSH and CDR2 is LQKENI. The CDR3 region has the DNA TGTGCCAGCTCACCGTCCGTAATACTAAACACCGGGGAGCTGTTTTTT. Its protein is CASSPSVILNTGELFF.

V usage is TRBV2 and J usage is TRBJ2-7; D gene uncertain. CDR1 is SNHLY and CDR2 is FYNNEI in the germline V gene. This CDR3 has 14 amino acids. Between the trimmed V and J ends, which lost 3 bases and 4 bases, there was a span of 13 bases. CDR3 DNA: TGTGCCAGCAGTGAGTGGGGAAAGGGTTACGAGCAGTACTTC. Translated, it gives CASSEWGKGYEQYF.

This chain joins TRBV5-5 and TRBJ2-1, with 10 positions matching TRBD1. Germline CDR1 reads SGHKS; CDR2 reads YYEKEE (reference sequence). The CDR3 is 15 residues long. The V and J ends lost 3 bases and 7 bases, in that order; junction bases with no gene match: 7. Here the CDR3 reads CASSWGDRGRNEQFF. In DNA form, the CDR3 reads TGTGCCAGCAGCTGGGGGGACAGGGGTCGGAATGAGCAGTTCTTC.

CDR3 amino acids: CASSSHRQGAYEQYF. For the CDR3, the DNA is TGTGCCAGCAGTTCCCACCGACAGGGCGCCTACGAGCAGTACTTC. J is TRBJ2-7 and V is TRBV28; 7 nucleotides match TRBD1. V lost 4 bases to trimming and J lost 2 bases; unmatched junction nucleotides: 8. This CDR3 region has 15 residues. The germline CDR1 and CDR2 sequences are MDHEN and SYDVKM.

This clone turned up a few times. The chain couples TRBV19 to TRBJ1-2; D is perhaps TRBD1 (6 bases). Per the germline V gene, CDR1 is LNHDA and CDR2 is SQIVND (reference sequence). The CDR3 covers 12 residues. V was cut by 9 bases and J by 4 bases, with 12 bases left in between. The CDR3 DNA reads TGTGCCAGCAACGACAGGCGCTATGGCTACACCTTC. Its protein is CASNDRRYGYTF. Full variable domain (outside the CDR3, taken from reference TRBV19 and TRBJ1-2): DGGITQSPKYLFRKEGQNVTLSCEQNLNHDAMYWYRQDPGQGLRLIYYSQIVNDFQKGDIAEGYSVSREKKESFPLTVTSAQKNPTAFYLCASNDRRYGYTFGSGTRLTVV.

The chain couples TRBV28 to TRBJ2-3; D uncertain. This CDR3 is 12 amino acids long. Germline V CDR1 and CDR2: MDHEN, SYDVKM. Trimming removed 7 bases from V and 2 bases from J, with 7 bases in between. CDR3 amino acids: CASTQLTDTQYF. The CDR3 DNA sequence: TGTGCCAGCACCCAGCTCACAGATACGCAGTATTTT.

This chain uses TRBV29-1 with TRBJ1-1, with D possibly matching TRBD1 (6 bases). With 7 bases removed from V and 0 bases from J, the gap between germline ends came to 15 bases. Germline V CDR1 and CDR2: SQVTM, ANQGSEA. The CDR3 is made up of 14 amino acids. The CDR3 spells CSGNRATLNTEAFF. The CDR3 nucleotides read TGCAGCGGTAACAGGGCGACTTTGAACACTGAAGCTTTCTTT. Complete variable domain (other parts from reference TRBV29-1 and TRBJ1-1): SAVISQKPSRDICQRGTSLTIQCQVDSQVTMMFWYRQQPGQSLTLIATANQGSEATYESGFVIDKFPISRPNLTFSTLTVSNMSPEDSSIYLCSGNRATLNTEAFFGQGTRLTVV.

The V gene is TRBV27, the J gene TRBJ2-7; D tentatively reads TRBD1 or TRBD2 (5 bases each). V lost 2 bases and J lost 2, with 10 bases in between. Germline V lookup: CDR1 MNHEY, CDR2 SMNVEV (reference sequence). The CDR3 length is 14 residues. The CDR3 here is CASSLGRGPYEQYF. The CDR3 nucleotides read TGTGCCAGCAGTTTAGGTCGGGGACCCTACGAGCAGTACTTC.

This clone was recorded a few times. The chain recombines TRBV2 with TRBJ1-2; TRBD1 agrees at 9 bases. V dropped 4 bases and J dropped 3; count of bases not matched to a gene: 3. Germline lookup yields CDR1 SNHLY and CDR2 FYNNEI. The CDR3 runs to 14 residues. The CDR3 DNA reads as TGTGCCAGCAGTGCGGGACAGGGCTACTATGGCTACACCTTC. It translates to CASSAGQGYYGYTF.

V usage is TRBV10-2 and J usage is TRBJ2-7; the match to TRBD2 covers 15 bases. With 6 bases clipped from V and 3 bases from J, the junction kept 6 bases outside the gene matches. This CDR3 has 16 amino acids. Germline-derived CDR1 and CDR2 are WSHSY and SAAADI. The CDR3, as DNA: TGCGCCAGCAGGCCGGGACTAGCGGGAGGAATCTACGAGCAGTACTTC. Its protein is CASRPGLAGGIYEQYF.